Listed below are T cell receptor beta chains from one sample, sequenced in a study of T cell responses to AZD1222 COVID-19 vaccine. Data came from immunoSEQ multiplex PCR; TCRdb stores just in-frame clones and leaves some out. There are approximately 150,000 clones in the sample; about 90% occur only once, and about 10% lies in the top ten. The specimen comprised peripheral blood, sampled 28 days after the second AZD1222 dose. The receptors were gathered from an adult who received the AZD1222 COVID-19 vaccine. The CDR3 runs from the conserved cysteine through the conserved F or W. The D gene is left open where the match is weak. The size field is filled for only some rows; it gives once, few, many or a size class.

J | D | V | size | CDR3 | DNA
TRBJ1-3 | - | TRBV6-2/TRBV6-3 | once | CASSYLGNTIYF | TGTGCCAGCAGTTACCTGGGAAACACCATATATTTT
TRBJ1-1 | - | TRBV4-1 | - | CASSTGLGTEAFF | TGCGCCAGCAGTACGGGTCTAGGGACTGAAGCTTTCTTT
TRBJ2-5 | - | TRBV3-1/TRBV3-2 | - | CASSQVGETQYF | TGTGCCAGCAGCCAAGTCGGAGAGACCCAGTACTTC
TRBJ1-5 | - | TRBV19 | - | CASILQGNNQPQHF | TGTGCCAGTATTCTTCAGGGGAACAATCAGCCCCAGCATTTT
TRBJ1-1 | - | TRBV7-2 | - | CASSLRDFAEAFF | TGTGCCAGCAGCTTAAGGGATTTTGCTGAAGCTTTCTTT
TRBJ1-5 | TRBD1 | TRBV7-9 | - | CASSPTGQGQQPQHF | TGTGCCAGCAGCCCAACCGGACAGGGACAACAGCCCCAGCATTTT
TRBJ1-3 | - | TRBV3-1/TRBV3-2 | many | CASSLGGSRTGILHF | TGTGCCAGCAGCCTGGGGGGGAGCCGCACAGGGATTCTTCATTTT
TRBJ1-2 | - | TRBV4-1 | - | CASSQDVRPGPYGYTF | TGCGCCAGCAGCCAAGATGTCAGGCCGGGTCCTTATGGCTACACCTTC
TRBJ2-7 | TRBD2 | TRBV18 | - | CASSSGLAGGYEQYF | TGTGCCAGCTCTTCGGGGCTAGCGGGAGGGTACGAGCAGTACTTC
TRBJ1-2 | TRBD1 | TRBV5-6 | - | CASSLGTGVVNYGYTF | TGTGCCAGCAGCCTCGGGACAGGGGTGGTAAACTATGGCTACACCTTC
TRBJ1-4 | TRBD1 | TRBV11-2 | - | CASRRTGYEKLFF | TGTGCCAGCAGGCGGACAGGGTACGAAAAACTGTTTTTT
TRBJ2-3 | - | TRBV7-9 | - | CASSYPTGRSTDTQYF | TGTGCCAGCAGCTACCCGACAGGTCGGAGCACAGATACGCAGTATTTT
TRBJ2-7 | TRBD2 | TRBV2 | - | CASRQPGTSRVASYEQYF | TGTGCCAGCCGGCAGCCGGGGACTAGTAGGGTGGCAAGCTACGAGCAGTACTTC
TRBJ1-2 | TRBD1 | TRBV11-2 | - | CASSWIRDRQANYGYTF | TGTGCCAGCAGCTGGATCAGGGACAGGCAAGCTAACTATGGCTACACCTTC
TRBJ2-7 | TRBD1 | TRBV6-1 | - | CASSELGQGYEQYF | TGTGCCAGCAGTGAATTGGGACAGGGGTACGAGCAGTACTTC
TRBJ1-5 | - | TRBV27 | once | CASSWGAGQPQHF | TGTGCCAGCAGTTGGGGGGCAGGTCAGCCCCAGCATTTT
TRBJ2-4 | TRBD1 | TRBV18 | - | CASSPGTGVAKNIQYF | TGTGCCAGCTCACCAGGGACAGGAGTAGCCAAAAACATTCAGTACTTC
TRBJ1-2 | - | TRBV12-3/TRBV12-4 | - | CASSLALRGGYTF | TGTGCCAGCAGTTTAGCACTAAGGGGAGGCTACACCTTC
TRBJ2-5 | TRBD2 | TRBV29-1 | - | CSVVSSGRETQYF | TGCAGCGTTGTTTCTAGCGGGAGGGAGACCCAGTACTTC
TRBJ1-5 | TRBD1 | TRBV19 | - | CASSVSGTGRNQPQHF | TGTGCCAGTAGTGTCTCCGGGACAGGGAGAAATCAGCCCCAGCATTTT
TRBJ1-1 | TRBD1 | TRBV4-3 | - | CASSHRQGEVAFF | TGCGCCAGCAGCCATCGACAGGGGGAAGTGGCTTTCTTT
TRBJ1-6 | - | TRBV28 | - | CASSPPQDSHNSPLHF | TGTGCCAGCAGTCCCCCGCAGGACAGTCATAATTCACCCCTCCACTTT
TRBJ1-5 | - | TRBV19 | - | CASRQGGSNQPQHF | TGTGCCAGTAGGCAGGGTGGGAGCAATCAGCCCCAGCATTTT
TRBJ1-5 | - | TRBV4-1 | - | CASSQDWPWGVQPQHF | TGCGCCAGCAGCCAAGATTGGCCCTGGGGCGTTCAGCCCCAGCATTTT
TRBJ2-1 | TRBD1 | TRBV3-1/TRBV3-2 | - | CASSHTGQGGREQFF | TGTGCCAGCAGCCACACAGGACAGGGGGGTAGGGAGCAGTTCTTC
TRBJ2-1 | - | TRBV18 | few | CASSPWTGGNEQFF | TGTGCCAGCTCACCATGGACAGGAGGGAATGAGCAGTTCTTC
TRBJ1-1 | - | TRBV4-1 | - | CASSRRPGVTEAFF | TGCGCCAGCAGCCGAAGACCAGGGGTGACTGAAGCTTTCTTT
TRBJ1-1 | - | TRBV7-9 | - | CASLGFNTEAFF | TGTGCCAGCCTGGGGTTCAACACTGAAGCTTTCTTT
TRBJ1-1 | - | TRBV7-2 | - | CASSFVILGNTEAFF | TGTGCCAGCAGCTTCGTCATACTTGGGAACACTGAAGCTTTCTTT
TRBJ1-1 | - | TRBV29-1 | - | CSVGGGNTEAFF | TGCAGCGTTGGGGGGGGTAACACTGAAGCTTTCTTT
TRBJ2-1 | TRBD1 | TRBV7-9 | - | CASSLVSGQGNFGNEQFF | TGTGCCAGCAGCTTAGTTTCTGGACAGGGAAATTTCGGCAATGAGCAGTTCTTC
TRBJ2-2 | - | TRBV11-3 | - | CASSLGGPGTGELFF | TGTGCCAGCAGCTTAGGAGGCCCGGGTACCGGGGAGCTGTTTTTT
TRBJ1-2 | TRBD1 | TRBV7-2 | - | CASSRDRVGGYTF | TGTGCCAGCAGCCGAGACAGGGTGGGTGGCTACACCTTC
TRBJ2-5 | - | TRBV7-3 | - | CASSLTYRVQETQYF | TGTGCCAGCAGCTTAACGTACCGGGTACAAGAGACCCAGTACTTC
TRBJ1-6 | - | TRBV7-6 | - | CASSTNNSPLHF | TGTGCCAGCAGCACCAATAATTCACCCCTCCACTTT
TRBJ1-3 | - | TRBV27 | - | CASSLSRGYSGNTIYF | TGTGCCAGCAGTTTATCCAGGGGATACTCTGGAAACACCATATATTTT
TRBJ2-1 | TRBD2 | TRBV10-1 | - | CASRNREDNEQFF | TGCGCCAGCAGGAATCGGGAGGACAATGAGCAGTTCTTC
TRBJ1-1 | - | TRBV5-4 | - | CASSLAQPNTEAFF | TGTGCCAGCAGCTTGGCCCAGCCCAACACTGAAGCTTTCTTT
TRBJ2-7 | - | TRBV7-9 | - | CASSSGTIYEQYF | TGTGCCAGCAGCTCTGGGACAATCTACGAGCAGTACTTC
TRBJ2-1 | - | TRBV7-2 | - | CASSLPGGGGAIEQFF | TGTGCCAGCAGCCTCCCGGGGGGAGGGGGGGCAATTGAGCAGTTCTTC
TRBJ1-2 | - | TRBV5-5 | - | CASSQGRRTNYGYTF | TGTGCCAGCAGCCAGGGACGGCGAACTAACTATGGCTACACCTTC